These T cell receptor beta chains were read from a single sample in a study of blood T cell repertoires in COVID-19. The protocol was immunoSEQ multiplex PCR, while the TCRdb copy is restricted to in-frame clones and leaves out a portion. The sample lists around 140,000 clones; about 80% were seen once. The sample comprised PBMCs or T cells enriched from blood (not recorded which). The receptors come from a woman aged 50 to 60 who had recovered from COVID-19. The CDR3 runs from the conserved cysteine through the conserved F or W. The D gene is left open where the match is weak.

j_call d_call v_call cdr3_aa
TRBJ1-1 TRBD1 TRBV5-5 CASSLGTGGQRSTEAFF
TRBJ2-5 TRBD1 TRBV24-1 CATSIFPRQGVPETQYF
TRBJ1-1 . TRBV30 CAWSMGGAIAFF
TRBJ2-7 TRBD2 TRBV5-1 CASSLVGGGGTYEQYF
TRBJ2-1 . TRBV11-3 CASSSERASYNEQFF
TRBJ1-4 TRBD1 TRBV9 CASSVGDRKQGVPATNEKLFF
TRBJ1-5 . TRBV25-1 CASSGQENQPQHF
TRBJ2-1 . TRBV21-1 CASSPCCGVADSYNEQFF
TRBJ1-1 . TRBV29-1 CSVGKQTMNTEAFF
TRBJ2-3 TRBD2 TRBV9 CASSAEGLAGTLSTDTQYF
TRBJ2-3 TRBD1 TRBV2 CASRRGQGWADTQYF
TRBJ2-7 . TRBV18 CASSPPPGSSYEQYF
TRBJ2-3 TRBD2 TRBV19 CASSIREASTDTQYF
TRBJ1-3 TRBD1 TRBV3-1/TRBV3-2 CASSATGGYSGNTIYF
TRBJ2-3 TRBD2 TRBV29-1 CSVRLAGGPSTDTQYF
TRBJ2-7 . TRBV7-6 CASSPGGPVYEQYF
TRBJ2-7 . TRBV6-5 CASRTPSRGEQYF